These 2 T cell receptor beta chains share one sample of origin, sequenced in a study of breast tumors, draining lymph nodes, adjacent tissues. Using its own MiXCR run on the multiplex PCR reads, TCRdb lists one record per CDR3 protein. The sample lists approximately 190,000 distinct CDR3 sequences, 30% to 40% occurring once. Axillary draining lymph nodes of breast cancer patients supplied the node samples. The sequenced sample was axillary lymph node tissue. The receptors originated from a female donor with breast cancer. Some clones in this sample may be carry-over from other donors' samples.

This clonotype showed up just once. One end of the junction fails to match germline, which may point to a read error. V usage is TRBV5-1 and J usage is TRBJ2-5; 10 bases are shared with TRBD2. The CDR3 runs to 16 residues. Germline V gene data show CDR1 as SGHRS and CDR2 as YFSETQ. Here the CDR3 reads CAGSLGPSGGQETQYF. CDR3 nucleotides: TGCGCCGGCAGCTTGGGCCCTAGCGGGGGCCAAGAGACCCAGTACTTC.

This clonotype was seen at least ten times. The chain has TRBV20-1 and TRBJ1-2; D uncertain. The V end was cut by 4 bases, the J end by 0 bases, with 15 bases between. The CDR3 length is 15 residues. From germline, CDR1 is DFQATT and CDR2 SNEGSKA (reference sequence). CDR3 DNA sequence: TGCAGTGCTATTAGCCCCATGGGAGCTAACTATGGCTACACCTTC. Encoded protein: CSAISPMGANYGYTF.